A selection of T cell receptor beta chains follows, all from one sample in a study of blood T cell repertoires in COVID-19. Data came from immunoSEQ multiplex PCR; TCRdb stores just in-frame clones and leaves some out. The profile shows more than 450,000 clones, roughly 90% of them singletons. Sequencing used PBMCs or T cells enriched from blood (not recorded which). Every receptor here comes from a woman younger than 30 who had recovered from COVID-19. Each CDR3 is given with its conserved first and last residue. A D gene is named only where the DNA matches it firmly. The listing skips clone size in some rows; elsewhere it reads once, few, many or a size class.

CASSQEEEDEQYF,TGTGCCAGCAGCCAAGAAGAGGAGGACGAGCAGTACTTC,TRBJ2-7,13,.,TRBV14,.
CAARQGNTEAFF,TGTGCTGCCCGGCAGGGGAACACTGAAGCTTTCTTT,TRBJ1-1,12,.,TRBV30,.
CASSLRNTEAFF,TGTGCCAGCAGTTTACGTAACACTGAAGCTTTCTTT,TRBJ1-1,12,.,TRBV28,.
CASSLSGPAADTQYF,TGTGCCAGCAGCCTTAGCGGGCCGGCAGCAGATACGCAGTATTTT,TRBJ2-3,15,once,TRBV7-2,TRBD2
CASSETGGTEAFF,TGCGCCAGCAGTGAGACAGGGGGCACTGAAGCTTTCTTT,TRBJ1-1,13,.,TRBV10-1,TRBD1
CASSPRLAGNYEQYF,TGTGCCAGCAGCCCGCGACTAGCGGGGAACTACGAGCAGTACTTC,TRBJ2-7,15,once,TRBV14,TRBD2
CASSPDYSTDTQYF,TGTGCCAGTAGTCCGGACTATAGCACAGATACGCAGTATTTT,TRBJ2-3,14,.,TRBV19,.
CASSQAKTSNTEAFF,TGTGCCAGCAGCCAAGCTAAAACTTCGAACACTGAAGCTTTCTTT,TRBJ1-1,15,.,TRBV3-1/TRBV3-2,.
CAWRGMADTQYF,TGTGCCTGGAGAGGTATGGCAGATACGCAGTATTTT,TRBJ2-3,12,.,TRBV28,.
CASTRTGPNTEAFF,TGTGCCAGCACTCGGACAGGGCCGAACACTGAAGCTTTCTTT,TRBJ1-1,14,.,TRBV2,TRBD1
CASSYREYYGYTF,TGTGCCAGCAGTTACAGGGAGTACTATGGCTACACCTTC,TRBJ1-2,13,.,TRBV12-3/TRBV12-4,.
CASSPGNRGEAFF,TGTGCCAGCAGCCCGGGGAACCGAGGTGAAGCTTTCTTT,TRBJ1-1,13,.,TRBV2,.
CAIRGDRANTEAFF,TGTGCCATCAGGGGGGACAGGGCGAACACTGAAGCTTTCTTT,TRBJ1-1,14,.,TRBV10-3,TRBD1
CASNLGTGELFF,TGTGCCAGTAATCTAGGCACCGGGGAGCTGTTTTTT,TRBJ2-2,12,few,TRBV19,.
CASSLRASQEGEQYF,TGTGCCAGCAGCTTAAGGGCTAGCCAGGAAGGGGAGCAGTACTTC,TRBJ2-7,15,.,TRBV5-5,.
CASSRDRDYEQYF,TGCGCCAGCAGCAGGGACAGGGACTACGAGCAGTACTTC,TRBJ2-7,13,.,TRBV4-1,TRBD1
CASSSRDSLSYEQYF,TGTGCCAGTAGTTCCCGGGACAGCCTTTCCTACGAGCAGTACTTC,TRBJ2-7,15,.,TRBV19,TRBD1
CASRGATGELFF,TGTGCCAGCAGGGGGGCCACCGGGGAGCTGTTTTTT,TRBJ2-2,12,.,TRBV6-4,.
CASSLDWRGWAYEQYF,TGTGCCAGCAGCTTGGATTGGCGGGGGTGGGCCTACGAGCAGTACTTC,TRBJ2-7,16,.,TRBV5-5,TRBD2
CATSRGSDRVYGYTF,TGTGCCACCAGCAGAGGCTCCGACAGGGTTTATGGCTACACCTTC,TRBJ1-2,15,.,TRBV15,TRBD1
CAWKNRGNSPLHF,TGTGCCTGGAAGAACAGGGGCAATTCACCCCTCCACTTT,TRBJ1-6,13,once,TRBV30,TRBD1
CASSPRQGAYEQYF,TGTGCCAGCAGCCCCCGACAGGGGGCCTACGAGCAGTACTTC,TRBJ2-7,14,.,TRBV9,TRBD1
CASGWGGYNSPLHF,TGTGCCAGCGGTTGGGGGGGGTATAATTCACCCCTCCACTTT,TRBJ1-6,14,.,TRBV19,.
CASSSNRGPDYGYTF,TGTGCCAGCAGCTCCAACAGGGGCCCCGATTATGGCTACACCTTC,TRBJ1-2,15,once,TRBV11-2,TRBD1
CAIRLAGGSKTQYF,TGTGCCATCAGACTAGCGGGGGGGAGCAAGACCCAGTACTTC,TRBJ2-5,14,.,TRBV10-3,TRBD2
CAWSPTGAGNTIYF,TGTGCCTGGAGTCCGACAGGGGCTGGAAACACCATATATTTT,TRBJ1-3,14,.,TRBV30,TRBD1
CASSPDGDTGELFF,TGTGCCAGCAGTCCGGACGGGGACACCGGGGAGCTGTTTTTT,TRBJ2-2,14,.,TRBV7-9,.
CSVELRGSGYQETQYF,TGCAGCGTTGAACTTCGGGGTAGCGGCTACCAAGAGACCCAGTACTTC,TRBJ2-5,16,.,TRBV29-1,.
CASSLGTSGGPKMETQYF,TGTGCCAGCAGCCTTGGGACTAGCGGGGGCCCGAAGATGGAGACCCAGTACTTC,TRBJ2-5,18,.,TRBV9,TRBD2
CASSPMESTETQYF,TGTGCCAGCAGCCCAATGGAGAGTACAGAGACCCAGTACTTC,TRBJ2-5,14,once,TRBV5-8,.
CASEGRLPGGTEAFF,TGTGCCAGCGAAGGGAGGCTTCCTGGGGGCACTGAAGCTTTCTTT,TRBJ1-1,15,.,TRBV28,.
CASSQNRVTGELFF,TGTGCCAGTAGTCAGAACAGGGTCACCGGGGAGCTGTTTTTT,TRBJ2-2,14,.,TRBV19,.
CASSFSGGASQETQYF,TGTGCCAGCAGCTTTAGCGGGGGGGCTTCCCAAGAGACCCAGTACTTC,TRBJ2-5,16,once,TRBV13,TRBD2
CASSATSGVYSYNEQFF,TGCGCCAGCAGCGCGACTAGCGGGGTGTACTCCTACAATGAGCAGTTCTTC,TRBJ2-1,17,.,TRBV5-1,TRBD2
CASSFDAAGYTF,TGTGCCAGCAGCTTTGATGCGGCGGGCTACACCTTC,TRBJ1-2,12,.,TRBV13,.
CASSLGQGTYEQYF,TGTGCCAGCAGCTTAGGACAGGGCACCTACGAGCAGTACTTC,TRBJ2-7,14,.,TRBV13,.
CASSLPYQETQYF,TGCGCCAGCAGCCTCCCGTACCAAGAGACCCAGTACTTC,TRBJ2-5,13,.,TRBV5-1,.
CASSTTGRESNQPQHF,TGTGCCAGTAGTACCACAGGGAGGGAGAGCAATCAGCCCCAGCATTTT,TRBJ1-5,16,.,TRBV19,.
CAGGRGKHNSPLHF,TGTGCGGGGGGGAGGGGAAAACATAATTCACCCCTCCACTTT,TRBJ1-6,14,.,TRBV24-1,.
CASGFSGGRALHF,TGTGCTAGTGGTTTCTCAGGGGGCAGGGCCCTCCACTTT,TRBJ1-6,13,.,TRBV12-5,TRBD1
CASSIRTGVHQPQHF,TGTGCCAGTAGTATTCGGACAGGAGTCCATCAGCCCCAGCATTTT,TRBJ1-5,15,.,TRBV19,TRBD1
CASSLGYSLSLEAFF,TGTGCCAGCAGCTTGGGTTATTCCTTGTCCTTAGAAGCTTTCTTT,TRBJ1-1,15,.,TRBV5-5,.
CSVEWVGLAGYTDTQYF,TGCAGCGTTGAGTGGGTGGGACTAGCGGGGTACACAGATACGCAGTATTTT,TRBJ2-3,17,.,TRBV29-1,TRBD2
CASSTFREKGYGYTF,TGTGCCAGTAGTACATTCCGGGAAAAGGGCTATGGCTACACCTTC,TRBJ1-2,15,.,TRBV19,.
CASSFSGLYYGYTF,TGTGCCAGCAGTTTCTCGGGGTTGTACTATGGCTACACCTTC,TRBJ1-2,14,.,TRBV28,.
CASTVGGFTEAFF,TGTGCCAGCACTGTCGGGGGATTCACTGAAGCTTTCTTT,TRBJ1-1,13,.,TRBV12-3/TRBV12-4,.